This T cell receptor beta chain was obtained from a study of PD-1 blockade in classical Hodgkin lymphoma. Study at large: Nivolumab dosing for patients was 3 mg/kg, administered intravenously every 2 weeks. Study results and limitations: Baseline TCR diversity was reportedly lower in newly diagnosed patients than healthy donors. Diversity similar to that of newly diagnosed patients was seen at baseline in complete responders. The study found that TCR diversity rose significantly by C4D1 in CD4+ but not CD8+ cells.

TCRdb's table, derived via immunoSEQ multiplex PCR, lists solely in-frame clones and lacks some. The sample has 13,000 to 15,000 clones; around 76% are singletons. Looked up from germline, CDR1 is SGDLS and CDR2 is YYNGEE. The J segment lost 2 bases and the V segment lost 5 bases, leaving 7 bases of the junction unmatched. This CDR3 spans 15 amino acids. Exposure to brentuximab vedotin varied, and each patient had relapsed following autologous stem cell transplantation. This clone is a singleton in its sample. Its cognate antigen is unknown. Sequencing used peripheral blood mononuclear cells (PBMCs), obtained at baseline. The chain links TRBV9 to TRBJ1-2; 9 nucleotides agree with TRBD1. The source of this sequence is a human donor with classical Hodgkin lymphoma. CDR3 loop: CASSPTGTGNYGYTF. The CDR3 bases are TGTGCCAGCAGTCCAACCGGGACAGGGAACTATGGCTACACCTTC.